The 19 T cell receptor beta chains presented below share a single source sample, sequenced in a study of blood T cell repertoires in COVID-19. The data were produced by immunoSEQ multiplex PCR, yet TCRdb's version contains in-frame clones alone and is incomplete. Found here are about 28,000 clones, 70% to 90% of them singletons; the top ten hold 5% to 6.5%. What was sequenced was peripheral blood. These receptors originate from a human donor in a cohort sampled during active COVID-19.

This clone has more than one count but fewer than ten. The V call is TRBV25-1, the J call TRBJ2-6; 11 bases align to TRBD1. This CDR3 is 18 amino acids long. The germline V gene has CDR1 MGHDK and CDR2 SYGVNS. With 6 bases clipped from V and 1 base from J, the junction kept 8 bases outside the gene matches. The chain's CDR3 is CASSAGTGGRSGANVLTF. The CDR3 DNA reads TGTGCCAGCAGCGCCGGGACAGGGGGTAGATCTGGGGCCAACGTCCTGACTTTC.

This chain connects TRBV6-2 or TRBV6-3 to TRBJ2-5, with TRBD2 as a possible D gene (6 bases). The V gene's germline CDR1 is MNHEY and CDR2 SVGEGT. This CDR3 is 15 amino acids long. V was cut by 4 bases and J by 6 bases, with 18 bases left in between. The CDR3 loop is CASSSGTGLGKTQYF. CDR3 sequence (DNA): TGTGCCAGCAGTTCCGGGACTGGGCTTGGGAAGACCCAGTACTTC.

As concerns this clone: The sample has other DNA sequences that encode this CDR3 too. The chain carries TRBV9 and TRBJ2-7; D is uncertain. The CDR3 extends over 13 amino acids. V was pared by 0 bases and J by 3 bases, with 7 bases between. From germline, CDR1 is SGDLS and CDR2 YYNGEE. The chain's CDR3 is CASSVGSSYEQYF. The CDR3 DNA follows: TGTGCCAGCAGCGTAGGCTCTAGCTACGAGCAGTACTTC.

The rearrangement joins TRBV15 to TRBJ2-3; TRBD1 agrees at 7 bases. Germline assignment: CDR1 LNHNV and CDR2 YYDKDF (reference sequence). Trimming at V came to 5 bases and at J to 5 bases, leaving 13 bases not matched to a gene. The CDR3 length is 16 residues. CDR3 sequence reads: CATSENPTGSIDTQYF. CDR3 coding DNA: TGTGCCACCAGCGAGAACCCGACAGGGTCTATAGATACGCAGTATTTT.

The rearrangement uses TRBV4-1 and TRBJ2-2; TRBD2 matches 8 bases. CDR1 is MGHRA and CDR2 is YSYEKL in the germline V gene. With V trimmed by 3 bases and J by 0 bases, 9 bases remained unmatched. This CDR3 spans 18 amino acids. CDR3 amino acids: CASSHPRGGAPNTGELFF. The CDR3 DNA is TGCGCCAGCAGCCACCCCCGGGGGGGGGCGCCGAACACCGGGGAGCTGTTTTTT.

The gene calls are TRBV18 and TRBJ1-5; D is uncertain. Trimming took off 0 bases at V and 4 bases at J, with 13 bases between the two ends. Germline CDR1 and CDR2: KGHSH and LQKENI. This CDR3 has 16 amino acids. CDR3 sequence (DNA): TGTGCCAGCTCACCACCTTCGGGTTCACTAAATCAGCCCCAGCATTTT. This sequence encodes CASSPPSGSLNQPQHF.

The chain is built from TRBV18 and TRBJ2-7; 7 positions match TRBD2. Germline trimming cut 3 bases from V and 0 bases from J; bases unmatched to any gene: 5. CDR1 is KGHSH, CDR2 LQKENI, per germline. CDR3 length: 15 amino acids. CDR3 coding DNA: TGTGCCAGCTCACCTAGTACTAGCGACTCCTACGAGCAGTACTTC. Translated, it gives CASSPSTSDSYEQYF.

The CDR3 DNA follows: TGTGCCAGCAGTTTTTCAGGGCAATACGAGCAGTACTTC. Its translation is CASSFSGQYEQYF. The chain employs TRBV6-5 and TRBJ2-7; weak D call: TRBD1 (5 bases). Trimming took 4 bases from V and 4 from J, leaving 11 bases between them. The germline CDR1 and CDR2 sequences are MNHEY and SVGAGI. The CDR3 runs to 13 residues.

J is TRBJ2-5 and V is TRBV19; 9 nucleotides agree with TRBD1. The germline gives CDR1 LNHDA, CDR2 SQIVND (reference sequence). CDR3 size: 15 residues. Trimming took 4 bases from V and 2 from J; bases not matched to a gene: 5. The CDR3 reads CASSKQGAKQETQYF. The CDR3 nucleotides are TGTGCCAGTAGTAAACAGGGGGCCAAGCAAGAGACCCAGTACTTC.

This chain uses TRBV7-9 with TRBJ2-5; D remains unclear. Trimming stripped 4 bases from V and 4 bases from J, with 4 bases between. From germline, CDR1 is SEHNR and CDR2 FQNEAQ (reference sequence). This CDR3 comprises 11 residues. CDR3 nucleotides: TGTGCCAGCAGCTCGGGAGAGACCCAGTACTTC. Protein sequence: CASSSGETQYF.

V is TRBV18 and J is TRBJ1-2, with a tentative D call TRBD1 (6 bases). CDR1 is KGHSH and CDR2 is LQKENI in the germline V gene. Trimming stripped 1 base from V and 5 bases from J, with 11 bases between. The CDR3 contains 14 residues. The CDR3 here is CASSPRDMPYGYTF. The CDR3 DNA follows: TGTGCCAGCTCACCACGGGACATGCCTTATGGCTACACCTTC.

The CDR3 reads CASSLTGESEKLFF. For the CDR3, the DNA is TGCGCCAGCAGCCTGACAGGGGAGAGTGAAAAACTGTTTTTT. The V gene is TRBV5-1, the J gene TRBJ1-4; 8 bases match TRBD1. The CDR3 consists of 14 residues. V gave up 4 bases and J gave up 7 bases; unmatched junction bases: 6. In germline, CDR1 is SGHRS, CDR2 YFSETQ.

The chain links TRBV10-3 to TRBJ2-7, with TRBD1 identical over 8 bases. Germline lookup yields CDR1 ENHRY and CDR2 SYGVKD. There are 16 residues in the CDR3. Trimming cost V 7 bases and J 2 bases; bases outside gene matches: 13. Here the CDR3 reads CAINGEWRTGPYEQYF. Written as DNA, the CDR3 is TGTGCCATCAATGGCGAGTGGAGGACAGGGCCCTACGAGCAGTACTTC.

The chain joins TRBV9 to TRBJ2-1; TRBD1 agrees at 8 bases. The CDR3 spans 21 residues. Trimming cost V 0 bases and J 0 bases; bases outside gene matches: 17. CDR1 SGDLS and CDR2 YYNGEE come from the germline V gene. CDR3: CASSVEGAGGVSQSSYNEQFF. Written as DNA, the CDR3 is TGTGCCAGCAGCGTAGAAGGGGCAGGGGGCGTTTCCCAAAGCTCCTACAATGAGCAGTTCTTC.

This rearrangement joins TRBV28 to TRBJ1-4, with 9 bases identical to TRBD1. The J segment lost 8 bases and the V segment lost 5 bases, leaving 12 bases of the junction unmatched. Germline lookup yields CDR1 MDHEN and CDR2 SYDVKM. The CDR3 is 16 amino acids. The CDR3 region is CASSRAGTGLGEKLFF. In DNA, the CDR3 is TGTGCCAGCAGTCGAGCCGGGACAGGGCTTGGGGAAAAACTGTTTTTT.

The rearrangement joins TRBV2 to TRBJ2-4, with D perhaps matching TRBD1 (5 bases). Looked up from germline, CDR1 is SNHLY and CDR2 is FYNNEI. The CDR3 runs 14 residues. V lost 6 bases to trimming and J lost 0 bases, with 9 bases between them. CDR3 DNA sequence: TGTGCCAGCAGCCCCAGGGTAGCCAAAAACATTCAGTACTTC. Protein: CASSPRVAKNIQYF.

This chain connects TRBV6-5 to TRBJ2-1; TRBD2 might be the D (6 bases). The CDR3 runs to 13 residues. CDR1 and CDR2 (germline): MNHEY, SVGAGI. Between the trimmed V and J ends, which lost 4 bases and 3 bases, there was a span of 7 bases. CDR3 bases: TGTGCCAGCAGTTCGGGGGACTACAATGAGCAGTTCTTC. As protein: CASSSGDYNEQFF.

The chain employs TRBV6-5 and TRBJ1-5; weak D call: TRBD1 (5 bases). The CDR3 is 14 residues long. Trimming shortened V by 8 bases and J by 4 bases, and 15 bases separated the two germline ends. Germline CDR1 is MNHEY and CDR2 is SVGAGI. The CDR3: CASGPGVANQPQHF. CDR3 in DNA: TGTGCCAGCGGCCCGGGGGTGGCGAATCAGCCCCAGCATTTT.

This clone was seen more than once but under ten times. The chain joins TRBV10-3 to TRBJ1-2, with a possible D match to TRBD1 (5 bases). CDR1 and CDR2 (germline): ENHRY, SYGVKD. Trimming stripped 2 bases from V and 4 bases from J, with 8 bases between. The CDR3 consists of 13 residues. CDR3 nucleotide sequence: TGTGCCATCAGTGAGGACAGCCCCTATGGCTACACCTTC. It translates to CAISEDSPYGYTF.